The clone carrying this T cell receptor beta chain turned up a few times. This specimen belongs to a study of blood T cell repertoires in COVID-19. About the study: Sites in the United States, Italy and Spain provided acute and convalescent COVID-19 samples. In each case, the material was cDNA or gDNA derived from T cells, B-cell-depleted T cells, or PBMCs.

Original processing notes: Using reference gene primer amplification, nucleated cell counts were estimated. Generated by immunoSEQ multiplex PCR, the TCRdb table keeps only in-frame clones and is missing some. The DNA was the basis for D and trimming; V, J and clone size are from that table. The sample records under 45,000 clones, 75% to 85% being singletons. Germline values: CDR1 SNHLY, CDR2 FYNNEI. The CDR3 totals 15 residues. V dropped 2 bases and J dropped 5; count of bases not matched to a gene: 3. This chain joins TRBV2 and TRBJ2-3; 11 bases map to TRBD2. Sequencing was carried out using peripheral blood. This sequence originates from an elderly man with acute or convalescent COVID-19. The CDR3 loop reads CASSESGTSGDTQYF. CDR3 DNA sequence: TGTGCCAGCAGTGAATCTGGGACTAGCGGAGATACGCAGTATTTT. The whole variable domain, filled in from reference TRBV2 and TRBJ2-3, reads EPEVTQTPSHQVTQMGQEVILRCVPISNHLYFYWYRQILGQKVEFLVSFYNNEISEKSEIFDDQFSVERPDGSNFTLKIRSTKLEDSAMYFCASSESGTSGDTQYFGPGTRLTVL.